The next 10 T cell receptor beta chains were all read from a single sample in a study of T cell responses to AZD1222 COVID-19 vaccine. Repertoires were generated with immunoSEQ multiplex PCR, while TCRdb's copy carries only in-frame clones and drops some. The sample has about 120,000 clones, roughly 84% seen once. The sample here was peripheral blood, taken on day 0 of AZD1222 vaccination. Every receptor here comes from an adult in good health.

This chain links TRBV6-5 with TRBJ2-7; D possibly uses TRBD1 or TRBD2 (5 bases each). Trimming pared 2 bases from V and 6 bases from J, leaving 11 bases between. Looked up from germline, CDR1 is MNHEY and CDR2 is SVGAGI. The CDR3 has 13 residues. CDR3 DNA: TGTGCCAGCAGTTACGAGAGGGGTAGCGAGCAGTACTTC. This sequence encodes CASSYERGSEQYF.

In this sample, this clone turned up once. CDR3 DNA sequence: TGTGCCAGCAGCACAGGGGGTCTGGGTGGAAACACCATATATTTT. Residues: CASSTGGLGGNTIYF. The chain joins TRBV2 to TRBJ1-3; 8 positions agree with TRBD1. Per germline, CDR1 SNHLY and CDR2 FYNNEI. J was trimmed by 3 bases and V by 6 bases; bases with no gene match: 7. The CDR3 length is 15 residues.

In DNA, the CDR3 is TGTGCCAGCACCAACGTAGGGGGAGATACGCAGTATTTT. This sequence encodes CASTNVGGDTQYF. The chain employs TRBV12-3 or TRBV12-4 and TRBJ2-3, with a possible D match to TRBD1 (6 bases). The CDR3 has 13 residues. V lost 7 bases, J lost 5 bases, and 13 bases lay in between.

The V and J genes are TRBV3-1 (or the pseudogene TRBV3-2) and TRBJ1-4; D is uncertain. V lost 7 bases and J lost 0, with 12 bases in between. The germline gives CDR1 LGHDT, CDR2 YNNKEL (reference sequence). This CDR3 spans 15 amino acids. The CDR3 DNA is TGTGCCAGCACCTCGTCCGGAACAACTAATGAAAAACTGTTTTTT. It specifies CASTSSGTTNEKLFF.

The genes are TRBV6-5 and TRBJ1-5; 9 bases fit TRBD1. Trimming cost V 5 bases and J 5 bases; bases outside gene matches: 4. The length of the CDR3 is 14 residues. Germline CDR1 is MNHEY and CDR2 is SVGAGI. The DNA for the CDR3 is TGTGCCAGCAGTCCGGGACAGGGTTATCAGCCCCAGCATTTT. The encoded protein is CASSPGQGYQPQHF.

The chain combines TRBV5-1 with TRBJ1-6; D is possibly TRBD1 (6 bases). CDR3 length: 14 amino acids. The germline CDR1 and CDR2 sequences are SGHRS and YFSETQ. Trimming took off 2 bases at V and 6 bases at J, with 9 bases between the two ends. The CDR3 DNA follows: TGCGCCAGCAGCTTTCGACAGGTTAATTCACCCCTCCACTTT. Amino acids: CASSFRQVNSPLHF. Filled out from reference TRBV5-1 and TRBJ1-6, the complete variable domain reads KAGVTQTPRYLIKTRGQQVTLSCSPISGHRSVSWYQQTPGQGLQFLFEYFSETQRNKGNFPGRFSGRQFSNSRSEMNVSTLELGDSALYLCASSFRQVNSPLHFGNGTRLTVT.

The chain recombines TRBV5-5 with TRBJ1-5, with TRBD1 as a possible D gene (6 bases). Per the germline V gene, CDR1 is SGHKS and CDR2 is YYEKEE (reference sequence). Trimming removed 3 bases from V and 7 bases from J, with 14 bases in between. This CDR3 region has 14 residues. CDR3 residues: CASSSDRTDQPQHF. The CDR3 DNA reads as TGTGCCAGCAGCTCTGACAGGACAGACCAGCCCCAGCATTTT.

The chain is built from TRBV30 and TRBJ1-3, with no clear D. Germline loops: CDR1 GTSNPN, CDR2 SVGIG (reference sequence). This CDR3 has 14 residues. V shed 3 bases and J shed 0 bases, with 9 bases lying between them. The CDR3: CAWRRDNSGNTIYF. DNA for the CDR3: TGTGCCTGGAGGCGAGACAACTCTGGAAACACCATATATTTT.

The chain uses TRBV11-2 and TRBJ1-1; the D gene is possibly TRBD1 (6 bases). There are 15 residues in the CDR3. V was pared by 5 bases and J by 0 bases, with 13 bases between. Per germline, CDR1 SGHAT and CDR2 FQNNGV. CDR3 sequence (DNA): TGTGCCAGCAGCGAGCCGGGACAAATGAACACTGAAGCTTTCTTT. As protein: CASSEPGQMNTEAFF.

A remark on this clone: Compared with germline, one end of the junction differs, possibly owing to a read error. The chain uses TRBV4-1 and TRBJ2-2; D is perhaps TRBD1 or TRBD2 (7 bases each). The CDR3 extends over 20 amino acids. CDR1 and CDR2 from the germline V gene are MGHRA and YSYEKL. CDR3: CASGHMVSRRQGGDTGELFF. The CDR3 DNA reads as TGCGCCAGCGGCCATATGGTCAGCCGCCGGCAGGGGGGGGACACCGGGGAGCTGTTTTTT.